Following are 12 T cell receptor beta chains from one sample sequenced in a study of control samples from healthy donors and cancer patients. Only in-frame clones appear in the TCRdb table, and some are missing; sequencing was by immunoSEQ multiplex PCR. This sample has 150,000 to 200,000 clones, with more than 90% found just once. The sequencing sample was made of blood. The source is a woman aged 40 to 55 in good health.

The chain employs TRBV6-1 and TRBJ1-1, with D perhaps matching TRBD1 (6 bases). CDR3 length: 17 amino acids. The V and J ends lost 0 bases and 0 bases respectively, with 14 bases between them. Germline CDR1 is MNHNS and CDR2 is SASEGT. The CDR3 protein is CASSEAWGQEMNTEAFF. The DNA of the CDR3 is TGTGCCAGCAGTGAAGCTTGGGGGCAAGAGATGAACACTGAAGCTTTCTTT.

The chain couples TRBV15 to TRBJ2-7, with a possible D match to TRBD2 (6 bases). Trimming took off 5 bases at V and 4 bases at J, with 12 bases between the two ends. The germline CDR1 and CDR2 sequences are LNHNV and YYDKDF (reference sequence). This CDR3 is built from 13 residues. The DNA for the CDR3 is TGTGCCACCAGCTCAACGGGGGTTTACGAGCAGTACTTC. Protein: CATSSTGVYEQYF.

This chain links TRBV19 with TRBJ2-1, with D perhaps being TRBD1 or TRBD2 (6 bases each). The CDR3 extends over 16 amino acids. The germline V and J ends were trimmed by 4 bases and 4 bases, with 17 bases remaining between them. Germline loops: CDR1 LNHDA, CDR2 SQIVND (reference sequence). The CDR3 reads CASSRDNGGAYNEQFF. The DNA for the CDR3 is TGTGCCAGTAGTAGGGACAACGGAGGGGCTTACAATGAGCAGTTCTTC.

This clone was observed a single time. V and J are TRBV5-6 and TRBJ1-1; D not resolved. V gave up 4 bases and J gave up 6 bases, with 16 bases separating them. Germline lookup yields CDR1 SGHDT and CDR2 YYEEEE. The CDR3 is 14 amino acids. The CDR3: CASSQAYMVSEAFF. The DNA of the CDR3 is TGTGCCAGCAGCCAAGCTTATATGGTGTCTGAAGCTTTCTTT.

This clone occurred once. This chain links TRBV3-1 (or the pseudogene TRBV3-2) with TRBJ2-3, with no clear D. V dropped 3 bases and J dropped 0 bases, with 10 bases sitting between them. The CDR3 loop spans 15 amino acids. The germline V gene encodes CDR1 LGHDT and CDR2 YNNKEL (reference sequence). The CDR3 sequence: CASSQTATSTDTQYF. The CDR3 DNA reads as TGTGCCAGCAGCCAGACTGCCACTAGCACAGATACGCAGTATTTT.

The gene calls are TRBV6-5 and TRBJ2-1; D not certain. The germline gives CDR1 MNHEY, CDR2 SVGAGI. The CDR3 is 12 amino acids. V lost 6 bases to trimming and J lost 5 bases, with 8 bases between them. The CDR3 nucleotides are TGTGCCAGCAGGCGACTGGACAATGAGCAGTTCTTC. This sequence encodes CASRRLDNEQFF.

This CDR3 is CAISAAFQSTRLLDTQYF. DNA for the CDR3: TGTGCCATCAGTGCGGCGTTTCAGTCGACCCGTCTTTTAGATACGCAGTATTTT. The chain couples TRBV10-3 to TRBJ2-3; no reliable D call. The CDR3 loop spans 18 amino acids. The V end was cut by 4 bases, the J end by 5 bases, with 25 bases between. Germline CDR1 reads ENHRY; CDR2 reads SYGVKD.

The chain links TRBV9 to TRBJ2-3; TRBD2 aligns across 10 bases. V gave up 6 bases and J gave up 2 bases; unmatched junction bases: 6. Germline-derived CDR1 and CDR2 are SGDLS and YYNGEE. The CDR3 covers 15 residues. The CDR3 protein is CASNLAGESTDTQYF. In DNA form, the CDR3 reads TGTGCCAGCAACCTAGCGGGGGAGTCCACAGATACGCAGTATTTT.

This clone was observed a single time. The CDR3 spells CASSDEGTKAFF. The CDR3 DNA reads as TGTGCCAGCAGTGACGAGGGGACCAAAGCTTTCTTT. The rearrangement links TRBV6-1 to TRBJ1-1; maybe TRBD1 (5 bases). This CDR3 has 12 amino acids. Germline V CDR1 and CDR2: MNHNS, SASEGT. The V end was cut by 3 bases, the J end by 9 bases, with 11 bases between.

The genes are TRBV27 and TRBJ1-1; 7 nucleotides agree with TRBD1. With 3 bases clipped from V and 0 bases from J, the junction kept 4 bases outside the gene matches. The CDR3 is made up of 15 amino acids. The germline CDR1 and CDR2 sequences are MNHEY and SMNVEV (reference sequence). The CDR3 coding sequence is TGTGCCAGCAGTTTTCGGACAGGAGTGAACACTGAAGCTTTCTTT. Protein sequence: CASSFRTGVNTEAFF.

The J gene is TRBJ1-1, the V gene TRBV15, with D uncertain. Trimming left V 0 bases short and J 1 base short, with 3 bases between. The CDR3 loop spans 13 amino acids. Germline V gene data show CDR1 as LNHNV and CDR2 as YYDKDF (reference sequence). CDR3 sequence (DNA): TGTGCCACCAGCAGAGATACGAACACTGAAGCTTTCTTT. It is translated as CATSRDTNTEAFF.

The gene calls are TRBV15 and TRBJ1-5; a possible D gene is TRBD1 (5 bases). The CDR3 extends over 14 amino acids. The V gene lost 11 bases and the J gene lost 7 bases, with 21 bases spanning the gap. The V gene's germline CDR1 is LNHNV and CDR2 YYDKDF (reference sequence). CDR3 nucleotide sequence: TGTGCCGCTGGCGGGGGAGAGGGCCGGCAGCCCCAGCATTTT. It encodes CAAGGGEGRQPQHF.